This T cell receptor beta chain was obtained from a study of blood T cell repertoires in COVID-19 (dated by TCRdb to the early 2020s). As for the study more broadly: Samples from collaborators originated in the United States, Italy and Spain and spanned both the acute and convalescent phases of COVID-19. The samples were drawn from the first 160 participants of the ongoing ImmuneRACE study and from under 1,500 subjects provided by 6 global collaborators. Sample metadata almost always included a de-identified subject ID, COVID-19 status, age in years and sex. The repertoires were made available in a free public database intended to serve as a resource for research on the immune response to SARS-CoV-2. The material from the prospective study consisted of cDNA or gDNA derived from T cells, B-cell-depleted T cells, or PBMCs. Where available, HLA class I and class II types were taken from metadata supplied by the sample provider and were not determined by assay-based typing. Subjects who had been exposed to COVID-19, were actively infected with it, or had recovered from it provided the deeply sampled blood TCRbeta repertoires that made up the dataset.

V lost 0 bases and J lost 5 bases, and the count of bases not matched to a germline gene is 8. As encoded in the germline V gene, CDR1 is MRHNA while CDR2 is SNTAGT. Measured from the cysteine to the phenylalanine, the CDR3 is 17 residues long. Of all the DNA, just the CDR3 is kept, 51 bases in frame from base 1. Turning to this clone: Its recognized antigen is unknown. No per-base quality is available; no much larger clone lies one base away.

TCRbeta CDR3 regions were amplified from genomic DNA using the immunoSEQ Assay, a bias-controlled multiplex PCR. As for how the authors treated the data: The number of nucleated cells in each sample was estimated by amplification of reference gene primers within the assay. To quantify the absolute abundance of each unique TCRbeta CDR3 rearrangement, sequence reads were collapsed and filtered. For each sample, productive Simpson clonality was calculated as the square root of Simpson's diversity index over productive rearrangements. TCRdb's version of the immuneACCESS table is confined to in-frame rearrangements and falls short of the full clone set. An unresolved V gene accounts for under half of the shortfall where checked; the remainder is of unknown origin. The V and J calls and clone size are taken from that table; D and trimming were inferred from the DNA. This sample gives about 380,000 clones in total; 88% of them show up just once. 0.9% to 1.5% of the sample goes to the ten largest clones.

Study-wide conclusions, independent of this receptor: How much clinical and demographic metadata was included differed by source and by participant, and the metadata was provided uncurated.

Participants in the prospective study were enrolled through a virtual design, were aged about 18 to 100 years, and lived in under 25 United States geographic areas. To assign participants to cohorts, the prospective study relied on clinical history that participants themselves reported in a screening survey and a study questionnaire. Recovered participants in ImmuneRACE Cohort 3 were defined by two consecutive negative NP/OP PCR tests, clearance by a healthcare professional, or resolution of symptoms. Each participant in the prospective study had whole blood, serum and a nasopharyngeal or oropharyngeal swab collected by mobile phlebotomists. Additional blood draws and questionnaires over a roughly two-month period could optionally be provided by prospective study participants. Blood samples from the prospective study were shipped frozen or at room temperature prior to DNA extraction.

The sequence joins TRBV6-4 to TRBJ2-1, and 9 junction bases match TRBD2. The sequenced sample was PBMCs or T cells enriched from blood (not recorded which). This clonotype was obtained from a woman aged 18-29 years who had recovered from COVID-19. The DNA reads as follows: TGTGCCAGCAGTGACTCAGGCGGGGGGGCCTGGAACAATGAGCAGTTCTTC. Protein translation: CASSDSGGGAWNNEQFF.